This T cell receptor (beta chain) was captured in a study of PD-L1 blockade in urothelial cancer. The assay was immunoSEQ multiplex PCR, and TCRdb's table has in-frame clones only and misses some. The sample yields about 50,000 clones, approximately 85% seen once. Time point in this sample: pretreatment peripheral blood. This CDR3 is 15 amino acids long. The V end was cut by 1 base, the J end by 15 bases, with 22 bases between. The germline CDR1 and CDR2 sequences are MDHEN and SYDVKM. This TCR derives from a man aged 65-85 years with urothelial cancer. The material was PBMCs, obtained around atezolizumab (anti-PD-L1) treatment. The chain has TRBV28 and TRBJ2-1; D may be TRBD2 (5 bases). CDR3 sequence reads: CASSLSPLLEGRGFF. In DNA, the CDR3 is TGTGCCAGCAGTTTATCTCCCCTACTAGAAGGTCGGGGGTTCTTC. The variable domain in full, completed from reference TRBV28 and TRBJ2-1, reads DVKVTQSSRYLVKRTGEKVFLECVQDMDHENMFWYRQDPGLGLRLIYFSYDVKMKEKGDIPEGYSVSREKKERFSLILESASTNQTSMYLCASSLSPLLEGRGFFGPGTRLTVL.